The T cell receptor (beta chain) under discussion was sequenced for a study of shared T cell receptors in the human thymus. V lost 2 bases, J lost 7 bases, and 17 bases lay in between. Germline V gene lookup returns CDR1 MNHNY and CDR2 SVGAGI (reference sequence). The CDR3 consists of 15 residues. Using immunoSEQ multiplex PCR, the repertoire was profiled, and TCRdb retains in-frame clones only, with some absent. The sample consists of roughly 660,000 clones, roughly 90% of them appearing once. This sample also appeared in a second study, on human thymus T cells. This second report adds: Each of the donors was a healthy Finnish infant who was undergoing open corrective cardiac surgery for congenital heart defects. It was from resections taken during corrective heart surgery that the thymus tissue came. Thymic as well as blood repertoires seemed to favor certain V and J genes unevenly. Related research described thymic repertoires that were highly overlapping among unrelated individuals.

Input material: thymocytes. The source is a boy under three years old with a congenital heart defect. V and J are TRBV6-6 and TRBJ1-1, with D uncertain. The CDR3 nucleotides read TGTGCCAGCAGTTACGAGATACTCCCATCCTATGAAGCTTTCTTT. Its protein is CASSYEILPSYEAFF.